A selection of T cell receptor beta chains follows, all from one sample in a study of monozygotic twins with inflammatory bowel disease. From its re-call of the 5' RACE reads, TCRdb lists each CDR3 protein once, without DNA. Its table lists 110,000 to 150,000 distinct CDR3 sequences. The specimen was blood. Receptors were obtained from a human donor with ulcerative colitis or Crohn's disease, or a healthy co-twin of an affected twin (not recorded which). The CDR3 runs from the conserved cysteine through the conserved F or W.

J gene	V gene	CDR3 protein
TRBJ2-1	TRBV28	CASSFRRGGLQFF
TRBJ2-1	TRBV20-1	CSADSSSYNEQFF
TRBJ2-3	TRBV7-7	CASSLGGVTDTQYF
TRBJ1-2	TRBV6-2/TRBV6-3	CASIPGAPVRYGYTF
TRBJ2-7	TRBV28	CASSLPAFAYEQYF
TRBJ1-3	TRBV6-1	CASSDGRAYSGNTIYF
TRBJ2-1	TRBV2	CASRRTSGGGEQFF
TRBJ2-4	TRBV7-2	CASSSVGILAKNIQYF
TRBJ2-2	TRBV12-3/TRBV12-4	CASSRPPRGRAHGELFF
TRBJ2-3	TRBV7-2	CASSLAVVGTQYF
TRBJ2-1	TRBV6-2/TRBV6-3	CASSLAGPQINEQFF
TRBJ2-3	TRBV5-4	CASSGGTDTQYF
TRBJ1-3	TRBV9	CASSVRDQSSGNTIYF
TRBJ2-1	TRBV11-3	CASSLEPLSVDEQFF
TRBJ1-4	TRBV6-5	CASSYTTNEKLFF
TRBJ2-1	TRBV5-1	CASSYGGIAGYEQFF
TRBJ1-4	TRBV20-1	CSARNGVDEKLFF
TRBJ1-1	TRBV7-7	CASSHKSGTEAFF
TRBJ1-2	TRBV29-1	CSVGQSNYGYTF
TRBJ2-2	TRBV10-3	CAIRTSGSVPGELFF
TRBJ2-1	TRBV5-1	CASSWTSGRAYEQFF
TRBJ1-4	TRBV15	CATSRDGAGNEKLFF
TRBJ2-1	TRBV11-2	CASSLVRLATYNEQFF
TRBJ1-4	TRBV27	CASRTGTGDPTNEKLFF
TRBJ1-1	TRBV3-1	CASVPFEGTEAFF
TRBJ1-3	TRBV5-1	CASTPSPGNTIYF
TRBJ2-2	TRBV28	CASTGRINTGELFF
TRBJ2-7	TRBV4-3	CASSQDLGSYEQYF